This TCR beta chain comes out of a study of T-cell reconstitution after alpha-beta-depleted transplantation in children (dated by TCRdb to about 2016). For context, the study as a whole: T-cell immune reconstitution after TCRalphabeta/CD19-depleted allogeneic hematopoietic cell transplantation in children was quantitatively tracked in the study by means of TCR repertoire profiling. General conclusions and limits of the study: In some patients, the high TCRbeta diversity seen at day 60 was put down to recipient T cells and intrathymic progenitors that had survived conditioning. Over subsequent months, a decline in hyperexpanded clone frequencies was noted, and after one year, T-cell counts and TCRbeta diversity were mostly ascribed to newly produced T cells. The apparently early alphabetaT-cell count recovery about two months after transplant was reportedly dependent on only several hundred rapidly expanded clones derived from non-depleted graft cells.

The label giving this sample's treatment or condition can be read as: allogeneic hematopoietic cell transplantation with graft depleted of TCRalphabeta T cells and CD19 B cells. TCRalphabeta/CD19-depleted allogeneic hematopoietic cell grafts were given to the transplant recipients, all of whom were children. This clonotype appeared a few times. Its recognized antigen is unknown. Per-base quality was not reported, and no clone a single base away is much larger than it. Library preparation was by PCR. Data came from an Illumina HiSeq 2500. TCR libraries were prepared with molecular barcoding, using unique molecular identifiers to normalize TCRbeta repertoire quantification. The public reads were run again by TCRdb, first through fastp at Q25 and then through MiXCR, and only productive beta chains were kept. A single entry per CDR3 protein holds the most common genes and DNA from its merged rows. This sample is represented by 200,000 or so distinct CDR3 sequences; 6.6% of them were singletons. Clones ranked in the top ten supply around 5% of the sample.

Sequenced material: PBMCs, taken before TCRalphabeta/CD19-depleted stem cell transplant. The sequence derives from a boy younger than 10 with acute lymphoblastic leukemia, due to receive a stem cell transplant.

In nucleotides, the sequence is TGCAGTGCTAGAAGACTGGGTCTCCCTAGCACAGATACGCAGTATTTT. Protein translation: CSARRLGLPSTDTQYF. The chain is encoded by TRBV20-1 joined to TRBJ2-3; no D gene call is confident. Sequences DFQATT (CDR1) and SNEGSKA (CDR2) are obtained from the germline V gene (reference sequence). V and J are truncated by 2 bases and 0 bases respectively, leaving an intervening sequence of 15 bases. The CDR3 runs 16 residues from the cysteine to the phenylalanine. The only DNA kept is the CDR3, 48 bases in frame from the first base.